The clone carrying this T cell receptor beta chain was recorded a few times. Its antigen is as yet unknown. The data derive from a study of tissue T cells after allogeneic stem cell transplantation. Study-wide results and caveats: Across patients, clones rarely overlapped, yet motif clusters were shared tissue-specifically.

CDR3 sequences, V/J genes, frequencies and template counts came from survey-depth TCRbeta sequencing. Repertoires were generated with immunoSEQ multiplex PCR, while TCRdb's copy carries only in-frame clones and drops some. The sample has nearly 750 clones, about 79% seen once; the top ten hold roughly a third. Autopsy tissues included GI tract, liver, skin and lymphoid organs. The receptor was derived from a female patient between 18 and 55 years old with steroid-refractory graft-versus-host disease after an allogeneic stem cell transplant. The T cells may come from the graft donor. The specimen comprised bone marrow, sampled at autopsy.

This CDR3 is CASSDRTGIYEQYF. The CDR3 region has the DNA TGCGCCAGCAGCGATCGGACAGGGATCTACGAGCAGTACTTC. The chain has TRBV4-1 and TRBJ2-7; 8 bases align to TRBD1. The CDR3 is made up of 14 amino acids. Germline loops: CDR1 MGHRA, CDR2 YSYEKL. The V segment lost 5 bases and the J segment 3 bases; nucleotides outside the gene matches: 6.